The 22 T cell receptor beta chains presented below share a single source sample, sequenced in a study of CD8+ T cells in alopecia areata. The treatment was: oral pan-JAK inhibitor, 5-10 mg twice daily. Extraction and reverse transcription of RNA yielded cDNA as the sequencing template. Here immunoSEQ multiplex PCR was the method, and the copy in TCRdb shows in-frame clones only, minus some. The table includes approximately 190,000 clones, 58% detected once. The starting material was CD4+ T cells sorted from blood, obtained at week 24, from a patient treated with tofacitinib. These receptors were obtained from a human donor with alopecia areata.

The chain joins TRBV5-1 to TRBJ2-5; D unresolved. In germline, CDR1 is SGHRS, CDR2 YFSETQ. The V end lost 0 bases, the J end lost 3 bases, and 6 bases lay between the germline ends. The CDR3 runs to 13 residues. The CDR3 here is CASSLVSEETQYF. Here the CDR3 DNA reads TGCGCCAGCAGCTTGGTATCCGAAGAGACCCAGTACTTC.

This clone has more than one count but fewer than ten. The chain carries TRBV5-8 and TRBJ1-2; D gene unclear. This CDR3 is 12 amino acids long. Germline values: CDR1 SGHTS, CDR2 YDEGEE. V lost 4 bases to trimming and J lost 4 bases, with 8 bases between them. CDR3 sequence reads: CASSHGIYGYTF. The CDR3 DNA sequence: TGTGCCAGCAGCCACGGCATCTATGGCTACACCTTC.

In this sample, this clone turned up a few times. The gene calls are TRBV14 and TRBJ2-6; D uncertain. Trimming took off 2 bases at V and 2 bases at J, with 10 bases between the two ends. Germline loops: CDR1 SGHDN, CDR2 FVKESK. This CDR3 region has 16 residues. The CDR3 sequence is CASSQPNYPGANVLTF. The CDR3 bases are TGTGCCAGCAGCCAACCAAATTATCCTGGGGCCAACGTCCTGACTTTC.

Written as DNA, the CDR3 is TGTGCCAGCAAGGGACAGGGGTTCTCCTACGAGCAGTACTTC. This codes for CASKGQGFSYEQYF. V and J are TRBV6-6 and TRBJ2-7; TRBD1 matches 10 bases. The CDR3 has 14 residues. V lost 7 bases, J lost 0 bases, and 3 bases stayed unmatched. CDR1 MNHNY and CDR2 SVGAGI come from the germline V gene (reference sequence).

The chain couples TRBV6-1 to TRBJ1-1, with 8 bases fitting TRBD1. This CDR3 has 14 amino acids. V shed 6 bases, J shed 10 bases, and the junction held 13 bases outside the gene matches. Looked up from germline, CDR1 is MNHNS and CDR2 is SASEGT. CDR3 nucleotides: TGTGCCAGCAGCGAAAACGGACAGGGCTCTAGAGCTTTCTTT. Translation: CASSENGQGSRAFF.

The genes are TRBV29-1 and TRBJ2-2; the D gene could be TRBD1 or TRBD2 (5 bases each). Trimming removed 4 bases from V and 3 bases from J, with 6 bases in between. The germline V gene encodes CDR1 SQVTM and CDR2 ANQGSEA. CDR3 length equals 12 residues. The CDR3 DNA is TGCAGCGTTGGAGGGGACACCGGGGAGCTGTTTTTT. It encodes CSVGGDTGELFF.

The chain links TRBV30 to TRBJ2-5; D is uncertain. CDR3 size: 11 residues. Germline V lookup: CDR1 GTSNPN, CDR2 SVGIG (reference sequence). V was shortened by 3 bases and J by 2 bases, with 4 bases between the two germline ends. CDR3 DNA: TGTGCCTGGAGGGAACAAGAGACCCAGTACTTC. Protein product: CAWREQETQYF.

This CDR3 is CASSSDREKGPQHF. The DNA of the CDR3 is TGTGCCAGCTCATCTGACAGGGAGAAGGGGCCCCAGCATTTT. The chain uses TRBV18 and TRBJ1-5; 7 bases agree with TRBD1. The CDR3 covers 14 residues. Germline V gives CDR1 KGHSH, CDR2 LQKENI. V lost 5 bases and J lost 9; bases outside the gene matches: 10.

CDR3 protein: CASSLADRTDTQYF. DNA for the CDR3: TGTGCCAGCAGCTTAGCGGACCGCACAGATACGCAGTATTTT. V is TRBV7-2 and J is TRBJ2-3, with unresolved D. Germline lookup yields CDR1 SGHTA and CDR2 FQGNSA. The CDR3 is made up of 14 amino acids. V was trimmed by 0 bases and J by 1 base, leaving 5 bases between them.

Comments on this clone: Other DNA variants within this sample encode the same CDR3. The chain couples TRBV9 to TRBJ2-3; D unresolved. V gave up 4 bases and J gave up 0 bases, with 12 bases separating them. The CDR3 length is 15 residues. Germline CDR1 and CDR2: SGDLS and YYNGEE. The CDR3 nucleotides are TGTGCCAGCAGCCCGCCCGGTGGGAGCACAGATACGCAGTATTTT. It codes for CASSPPGGSTDTQYF.

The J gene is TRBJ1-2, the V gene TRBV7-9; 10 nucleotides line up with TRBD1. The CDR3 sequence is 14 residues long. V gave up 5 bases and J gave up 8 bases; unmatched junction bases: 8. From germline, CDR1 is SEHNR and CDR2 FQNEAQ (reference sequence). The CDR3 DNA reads TGTGCCAGCAGCCGGGGACAGGGGTTGGGAGGCTACACCTTC. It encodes CASSRGQGLGGYTF.

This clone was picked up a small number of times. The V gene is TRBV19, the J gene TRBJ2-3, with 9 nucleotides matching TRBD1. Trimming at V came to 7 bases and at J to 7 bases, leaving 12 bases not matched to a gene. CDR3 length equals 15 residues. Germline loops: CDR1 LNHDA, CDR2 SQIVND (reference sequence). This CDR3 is CASNIPTGQGNTQYF. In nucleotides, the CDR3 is TGTGCCAGTAACATCCCGACGGGACAGGGCAATACGCAGTATTTT.

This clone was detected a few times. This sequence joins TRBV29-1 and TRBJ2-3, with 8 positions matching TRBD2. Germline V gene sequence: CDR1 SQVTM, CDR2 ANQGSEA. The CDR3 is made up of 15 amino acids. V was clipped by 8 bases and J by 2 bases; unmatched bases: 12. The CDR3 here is CSSGTSGGDTDTQYF. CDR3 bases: TGCAGCAGCGGGACCAGCGGGGGTGACACAGATACGCAGTATTTT.

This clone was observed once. In DNA form, the CDR3 reads TGTGCCAGCAGTTACCCGGGAGGAGATACGCAGTATTTT. This translates into CASSYPGGDTQYF. The V and J genes are TRBV6-5 and TRBJ2-3, with 7 bases fitting TRBD2. V was clipped by 2 bases and J by 5 bases; unmatched bases: 1. This CDR3 has 13 amino acids. Germline CDR1 and CDR2: MNHEY and SVGAGI.

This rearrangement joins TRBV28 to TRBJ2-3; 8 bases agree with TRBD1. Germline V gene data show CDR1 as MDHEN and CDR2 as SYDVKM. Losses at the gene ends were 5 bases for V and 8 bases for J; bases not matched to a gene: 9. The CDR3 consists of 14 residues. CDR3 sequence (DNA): TGTGCCAGCAGTCATGGCCAGGGGGCAAGTACGCAGTATTTT. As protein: CASSHGQGASTQYF.

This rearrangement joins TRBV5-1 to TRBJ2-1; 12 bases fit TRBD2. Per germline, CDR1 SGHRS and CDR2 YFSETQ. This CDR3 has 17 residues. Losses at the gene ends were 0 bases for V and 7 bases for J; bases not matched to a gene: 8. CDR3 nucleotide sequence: TGCGCCAGCAGCTTGGCCTTGACTAGCGGGGGTGGGAATGAGCAGTTCTTC. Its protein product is CASSLALTSGGGNEQFF.

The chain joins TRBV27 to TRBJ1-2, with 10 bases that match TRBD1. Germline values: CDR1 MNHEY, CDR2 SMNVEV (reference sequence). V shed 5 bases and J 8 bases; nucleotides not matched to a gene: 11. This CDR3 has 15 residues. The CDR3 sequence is CASSKSTGGEYGYTF. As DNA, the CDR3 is TGTGCCAGCAGTAAATCGACAGGGGGCGAATACGGCTACACCTTC.

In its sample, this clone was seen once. The CDR3 protein is CASSQKPPGQGNEKLFF. In nucleotides, the CDR3 is TGCGCCAGCAGTCAGAAACCACCGGGACAGGGTAATGAAAAACTGTTTTTT. The chain couples TRBV23-1 to TRBJ1-4; the match to TRBD1 covers 9 bases. TRBV23-1 is marked as an open reading frame, function uncertain. The CDR3 totals 17 residues. The junction had 9 bases not matched to a gene; V was cut back by 3 bases and J by 4 bases.

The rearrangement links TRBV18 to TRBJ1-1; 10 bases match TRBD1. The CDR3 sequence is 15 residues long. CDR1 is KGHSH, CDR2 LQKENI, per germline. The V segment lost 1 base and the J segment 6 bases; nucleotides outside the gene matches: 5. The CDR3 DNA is TGTGCCAGCTCACCACTGACAGGGGGCTCCCCTGAAGCTTTCTTT. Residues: CASSPLTGGSPEAFF.

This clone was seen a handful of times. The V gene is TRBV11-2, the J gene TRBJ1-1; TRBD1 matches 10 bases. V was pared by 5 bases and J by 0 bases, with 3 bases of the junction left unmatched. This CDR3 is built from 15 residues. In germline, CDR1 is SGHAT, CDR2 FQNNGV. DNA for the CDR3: TGTGCCAGCAGCCGGACAGGGGGAATGAACACTGAAGCTTTCTTT. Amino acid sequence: CASSRTGGMNTEAFF. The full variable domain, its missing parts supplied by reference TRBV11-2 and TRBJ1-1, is EAGVAQSPRYKIIEKRQSVAFWCNPISGHATLYWYQQILGQGPKLLIQFQNNGVVDDSQLPKDRFSAERLKGVDSTLKIQPAKLEDSAVYLCASSRTGGMNTEAFFGQGTRLTVV.

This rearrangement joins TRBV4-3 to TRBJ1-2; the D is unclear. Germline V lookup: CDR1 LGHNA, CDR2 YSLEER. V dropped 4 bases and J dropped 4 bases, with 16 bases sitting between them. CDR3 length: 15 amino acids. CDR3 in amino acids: CASSPRFSLSYGYTF. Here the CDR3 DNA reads TGCGCCAGCAGCCCCAGATTCAGCCTCAGCTATGGCTACACCTTC.

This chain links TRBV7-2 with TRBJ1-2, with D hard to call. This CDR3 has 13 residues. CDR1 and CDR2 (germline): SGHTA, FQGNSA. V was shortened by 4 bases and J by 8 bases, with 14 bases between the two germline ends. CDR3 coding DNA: TGTGCCAGCAGCTCGACTGCAACGGGGGGCTACACCTTC. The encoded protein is CASSSTATGGYTF.